This T cell receptor beta chain was found in a study of cytomegalovirus exposure and HLA in healthy donors. 13 Jbeta primers and 60 Vbeta primers were used for the PCR. Clones were sequenced by immunoSEQ multiplex PCR, and TCRdb holds only the in-frame ones, with some missing. The sample lists some 140,000 clones; 70% to 80% were seen once. Concerning this clone itself: As yet, its antigen is unknown.

The study, taken as a whole, reports: Follow-up analysis seemed to connect common viral pathogens with several of the most significant clusters identified.

The receptor was isolated from a man aged 30 to 39 in good health and CMV-seropositive. Sequencing was performed on PBMCs.

CDR3 protein: CASSFTSGRSREQFF. The CDR3, as DNA: TGTGCCAGCAGTTTCACTAGCGGGAGGTCTCGTGAGCAGTTCTTC. V and J are TRBV28 and TRBJ2-1; 12 bases line up with TRBD2. CDR1 and CDR2 (germline): MDHEN, SYDVKM. This CDR3 region has 15 residues. The junction had 6 bases not matched to a gene; V was cut back by 3 bases and J by 9 bases.